This T cell receptor beta chain was observed in a study of shared clonotypes between healthy human individuals. In the study's own analysis: In the immunoSEQ data, sequences were junction-only and lacked quality scores, so filtering differed. Clones were read by immunoSEQ multiplex PCR, and TCRdb kept only the in-frame ones, dropping some. For V, J and clone size, that table is used; D and trimming come from the DNA. The table lists fewer than 650,000 clones, around 78% of them singletons. In germline, CDR1 is SGHRS, CDR2 YFSETQ. J lost 8 bases, V lost 4 bases, and 6 bases had no gene match. This CDR3 is 13 amino acids long.

The sample was PBMCs. The receptor was derived from a woman aged 40 to 50 in good health. Some clones in this sample may be carry-over from other donors' samples. V and J are TRBV5-1 and TRBJ1-2; 9 bases map to TRBD1. The DNA for the CDR3 is TGCGCCAGCAGCGGGACAGGGACGGGCGGCTACACCTTC. This encodes CASSGTGTGGYTF.